This record concerns one TCR beta chain sequence. This entry comes from a study of blood T cell repertoires in COVID-19. This table comes from immunoSEQ multiplex PCR, and its TCRdb copy is limited to in-frame clones, with some not included. The sample lists approximately 270,000 clones; roughly 90% were seen once. V was clipped by 2 bases and J by 6 bases, with 11 bases between them. The CDR3 contains 14 residues. Germline V gene lookup returns CDR1 SGHRS and CDR2 YFSETQ. The chain joins TRBV5-1 to TRBJ2-2; maybe TRBD1 (6 bases). The TCR sequence derives from a man aged 40-49 years who had been exposed to COVID-19. Sequenced material: PBMCs or T cells enriched from blood (not recorded which). This CDR3 reads CASSFTQGAGELFF. CDR3 DNA: TGCGCCAGCAGCTTTACACAGGGAGCCGGGGAGCTGTTTTTT. The complete variable domain, with remaining parts taken from reference TRBV5-1 and TRBJ2-2, reads KAGVTQTPRYLIKTRGQQVTLSCSPISGHRSVSWYQQTPGQGLQFLFEYFSETQRNKGNFPGRFSGRQFSNSRSEMNVSTLELGDSALYLCASSFTQGAGELFFGEGSRLTVL.